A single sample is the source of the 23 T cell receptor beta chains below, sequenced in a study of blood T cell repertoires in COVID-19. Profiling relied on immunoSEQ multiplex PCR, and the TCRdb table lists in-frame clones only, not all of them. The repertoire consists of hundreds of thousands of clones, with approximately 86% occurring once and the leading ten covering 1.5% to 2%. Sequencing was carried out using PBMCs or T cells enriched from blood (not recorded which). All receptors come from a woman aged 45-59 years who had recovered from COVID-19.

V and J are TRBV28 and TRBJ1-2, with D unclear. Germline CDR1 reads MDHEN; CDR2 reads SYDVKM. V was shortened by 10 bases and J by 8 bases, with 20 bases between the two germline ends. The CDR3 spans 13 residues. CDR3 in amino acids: CANSPTGDRGYTF. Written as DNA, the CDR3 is TGTGCCAACTCCCCGACCGGGGATAGGGGCTACACCTTC.

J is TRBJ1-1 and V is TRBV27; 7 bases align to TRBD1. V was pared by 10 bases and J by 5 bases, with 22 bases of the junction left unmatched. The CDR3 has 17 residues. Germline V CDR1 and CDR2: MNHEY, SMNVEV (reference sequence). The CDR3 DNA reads TGTGCCACCGAGGTGAGTGTGGAGGGGGCAATAAAAACTGAAGCTTTCTTT. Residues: CATEVSVEGAIKTEAFF.

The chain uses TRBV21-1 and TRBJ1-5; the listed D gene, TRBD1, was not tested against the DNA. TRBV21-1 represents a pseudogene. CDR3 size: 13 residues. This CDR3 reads CASRDREGQPQHF. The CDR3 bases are TGTGCCAGCAGGGACAGGGAGGGGCAGCCCCAGCATTTT.

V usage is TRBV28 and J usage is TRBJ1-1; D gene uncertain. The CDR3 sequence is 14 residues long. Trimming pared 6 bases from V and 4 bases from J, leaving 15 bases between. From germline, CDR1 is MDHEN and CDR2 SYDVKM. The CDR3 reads CASSEGGLGTEAFF. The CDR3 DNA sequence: TGTGCCAGCAGCGAGGGTGGGCTCGGCACTGAAGCTTTCTTT.

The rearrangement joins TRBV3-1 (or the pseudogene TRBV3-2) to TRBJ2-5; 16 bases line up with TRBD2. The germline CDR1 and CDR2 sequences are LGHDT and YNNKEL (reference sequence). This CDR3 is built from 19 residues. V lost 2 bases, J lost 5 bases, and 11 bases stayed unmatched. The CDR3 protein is CASSQLPGLAGGRRETQYF. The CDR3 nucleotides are TGTGCCAGCAGCCAACTTCCGGGACTAGCGGGAGGGCGGCGGGAGACCCAGTACTTC.

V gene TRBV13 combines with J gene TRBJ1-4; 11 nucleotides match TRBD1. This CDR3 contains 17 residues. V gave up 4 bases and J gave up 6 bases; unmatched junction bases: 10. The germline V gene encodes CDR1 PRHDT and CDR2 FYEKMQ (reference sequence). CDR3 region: CASSSSLGQGAYEKLFF. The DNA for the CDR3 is TGTGCCAGCAGCTCCTCCCTCGGACAGGGGGCCTATGAAAAACTGTTTTTT.

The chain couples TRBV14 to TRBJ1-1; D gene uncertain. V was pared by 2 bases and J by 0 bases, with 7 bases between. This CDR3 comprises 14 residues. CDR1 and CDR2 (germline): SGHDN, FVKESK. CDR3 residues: CASSQRGLNTEAFF. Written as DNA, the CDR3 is TGTGCCAGCAGCCAAAGAGGGTTGAACACTGAAGCTTTCTTT. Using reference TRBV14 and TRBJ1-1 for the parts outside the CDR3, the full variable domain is EAGVTQFPSHSVIEKGQTVTLRCDPISGHDNLYWYRRVMGKEIKFLLHFVKESKQDESGMPNNRFLAERTGGTYSTLKVQPAELEDSGVYFCASSQRGLNTEAFFGQGTRLTVV.

The CDR3 DNA follows: TGCAGCGTTGGGGCTAGCGGGAGGGAAGAGACCCAGTACTTC. As protein: CSVGASGREETQYF. J is TRBJ2-5 and V is TRBV29-1; 12 positions agree with TRBD2. The CDR3 has 14 residues. The germline V gene has CDR1 SQVTM and CDR2 ANQGSEA. V was clipped by 4 bases and J by 3 bases; unmatched bases: 3.

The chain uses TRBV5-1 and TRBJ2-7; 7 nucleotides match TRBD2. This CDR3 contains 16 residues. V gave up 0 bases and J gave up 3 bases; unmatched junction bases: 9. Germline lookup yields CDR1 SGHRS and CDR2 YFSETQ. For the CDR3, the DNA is TGCGCCAGCAGCTTGGGTTTAGCGGGTAGACGCTACGAGCAGTACTTC. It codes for CASSLGLAGRRYEQYF.

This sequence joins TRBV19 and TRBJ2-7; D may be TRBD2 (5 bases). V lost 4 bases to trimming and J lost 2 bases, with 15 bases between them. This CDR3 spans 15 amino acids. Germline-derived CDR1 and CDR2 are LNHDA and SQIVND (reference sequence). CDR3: CASSTAGGRTYEQYF. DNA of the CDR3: TGTGCCAGTAGTACGGCCGGAGGAAGAACCTACGAGCAGTACTTC.

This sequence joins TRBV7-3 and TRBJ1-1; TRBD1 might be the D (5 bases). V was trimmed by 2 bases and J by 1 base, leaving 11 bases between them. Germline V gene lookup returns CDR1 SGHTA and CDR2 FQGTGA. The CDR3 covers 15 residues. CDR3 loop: CASSLGGGENTEAFF. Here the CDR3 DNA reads TGTGCCAGCAGCTTAGGTGGAGGGGAGAACACTGAAGCTTTCTTT.

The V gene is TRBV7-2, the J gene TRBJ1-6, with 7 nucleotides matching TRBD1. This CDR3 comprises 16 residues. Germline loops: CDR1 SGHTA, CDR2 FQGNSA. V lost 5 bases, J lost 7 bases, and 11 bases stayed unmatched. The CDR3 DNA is TGTGCCAGCAGCGCAACTTCCGGGACAGAAAATTCACCCCTCCACTTT. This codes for CASSATSGTENSPLHF.

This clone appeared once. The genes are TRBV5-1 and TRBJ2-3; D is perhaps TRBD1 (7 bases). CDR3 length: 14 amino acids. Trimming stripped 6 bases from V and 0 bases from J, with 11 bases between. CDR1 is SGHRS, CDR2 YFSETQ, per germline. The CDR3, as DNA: TGCGCCAGCAAACAGGGGACTAGCACAGATACGCAGTATTTT. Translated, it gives CASKQGTSTDTQYF. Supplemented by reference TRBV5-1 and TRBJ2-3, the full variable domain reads KAGVTQTPRYLIKTRGQQVTLSCSPISGHRSVSWYQQTPGQGLQFLFEYFSETQRNKGNFPGRFSGRQFSNSRSEMNVSTLELGDSALYLCASKQGTSTDTQYFGPGTRLTVL.

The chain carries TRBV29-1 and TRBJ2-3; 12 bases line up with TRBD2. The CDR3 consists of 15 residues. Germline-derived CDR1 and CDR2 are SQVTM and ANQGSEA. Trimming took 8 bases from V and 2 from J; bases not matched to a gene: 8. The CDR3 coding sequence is TGCAGCTCCAAAGGGACTAGCGGGCCCACAGATACGCAGTATTTT. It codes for CSSKGTSGPTDTQYF.

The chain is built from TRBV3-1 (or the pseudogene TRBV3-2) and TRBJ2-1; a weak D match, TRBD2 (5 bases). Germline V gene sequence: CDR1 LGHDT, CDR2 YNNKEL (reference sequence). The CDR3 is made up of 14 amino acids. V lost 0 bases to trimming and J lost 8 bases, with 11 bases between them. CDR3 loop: CASSQDSLAHEQFF. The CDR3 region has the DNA TGTGCCAGCAGCCAAGATTCGCTAGCCCATGAGCAGTTCTTC.

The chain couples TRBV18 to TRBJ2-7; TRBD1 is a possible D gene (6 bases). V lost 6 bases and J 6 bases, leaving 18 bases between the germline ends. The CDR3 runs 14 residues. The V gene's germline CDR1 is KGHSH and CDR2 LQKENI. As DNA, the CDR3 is TGTGCCAGCTCTTCCACTGGACAGCGTGGCGAGCAGTACTTC. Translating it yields CASSSTGQRGEQYF. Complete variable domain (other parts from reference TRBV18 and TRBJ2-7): NAGVMQNPRHLVRRRGQEARLRCSPMKGHSHVYWYRQLPEEGLKFMVYLQKENIIDESGMPKERFSAEFPKEGPSILRIQQVVRGDSAAYFCASSSTGQRGEQYFGPGTRLTVT.

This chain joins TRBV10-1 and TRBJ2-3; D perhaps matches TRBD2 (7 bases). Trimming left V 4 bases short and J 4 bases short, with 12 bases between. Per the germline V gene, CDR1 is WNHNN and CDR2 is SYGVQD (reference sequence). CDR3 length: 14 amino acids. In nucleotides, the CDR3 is TGCGCCAGCAGTGGAGGGGGGGTCTCAGATACGCAGTATTTT. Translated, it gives CASSGGGVSDTQYF.

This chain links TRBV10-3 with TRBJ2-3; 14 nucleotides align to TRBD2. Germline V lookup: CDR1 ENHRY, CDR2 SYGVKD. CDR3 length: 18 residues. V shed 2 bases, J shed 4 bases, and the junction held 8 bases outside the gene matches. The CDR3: CAISETTSGRARADTQYF. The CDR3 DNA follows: TGTGCCATCAGTGAGACGACTAGCGGGAGGGCCAGGGCAGATACGCAGTATTTT.

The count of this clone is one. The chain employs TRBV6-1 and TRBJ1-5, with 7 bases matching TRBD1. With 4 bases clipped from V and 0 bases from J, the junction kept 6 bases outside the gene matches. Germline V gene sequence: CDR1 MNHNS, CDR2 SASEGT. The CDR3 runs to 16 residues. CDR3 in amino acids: CASSAQTGVSNQPQHF. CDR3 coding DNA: TGTGCCAGCAGTGCCCAAACAGGGGTTAGCAATCAGCCCCAGCATTTT.

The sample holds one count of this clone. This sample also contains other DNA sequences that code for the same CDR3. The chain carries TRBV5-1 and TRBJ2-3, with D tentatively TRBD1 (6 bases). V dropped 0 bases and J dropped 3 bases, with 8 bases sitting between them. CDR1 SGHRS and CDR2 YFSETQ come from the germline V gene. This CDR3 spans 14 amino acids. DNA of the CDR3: TGCGCCAGCAGCTTGGTACAGGGTACAGATACGCAGTATTTT. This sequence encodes CASSLVQGTDTQYF.

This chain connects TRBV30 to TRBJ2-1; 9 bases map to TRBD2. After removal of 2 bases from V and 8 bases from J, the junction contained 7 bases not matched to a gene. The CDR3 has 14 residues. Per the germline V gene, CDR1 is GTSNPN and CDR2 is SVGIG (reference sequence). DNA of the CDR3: TGTGCCTGGAGTCCGGAAGCGGGAGGCGATGAGCAGTTCTTC. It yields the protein CAWSPEAGGDEQFF.

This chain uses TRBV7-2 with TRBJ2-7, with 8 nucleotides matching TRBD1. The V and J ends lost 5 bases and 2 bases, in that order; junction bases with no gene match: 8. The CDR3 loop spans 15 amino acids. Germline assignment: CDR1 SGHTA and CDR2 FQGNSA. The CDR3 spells CASSTGGTGPYEQYF. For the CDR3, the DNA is TGTGCCAGCAGCACCGGTGGGACAGGCCCCTACGAGCAGTACTTC.

CDR3 nucleotide sequence: TGCGCCAGCAGCTTGGCCACAGGGGTGTTTGGCTATGGCTACACCTTC. It translates to CASSLATGVFGYGYTF. The V call is TRBV5-1, the J call TRBJ1-2; 7 bases fit TRBD1. This CDR3 is built from 16 residues. The germline V gene has CDR1 SGHRS and CDR2 YFSETQ. V trimming: 0 bases; J trimming: 4 bases; junction bases outside the gene matches: 9.